This T cell receptor beta chain is drawn from a study of blood T cell repertoires in COVID-19. The count of this clone is one. Trimming took 1 base from V and 2 from J; bases not matched to a gene: 1. Germline CDR1 and CDR2: LNHDA and SQIVND (reference sequence). The CDR3 is 15 amino acids. Using immunoSEQ multiplex PCR, the repertoire was profiled, and TCRdb retains in-frame clones only, with some absent. The data show roughly 110,000 clones, approximately 90% seen once. This sequence was found in a human donor with acute or convalescent COVID-19. The donor label of this sample is uncertain. The specimen was peripheral blood. The genes are TRBV19 and TRBJ1-2, with 10 nucleotides matching TRBD1. In DNA, the CDR3 is TGTGCCAGTAGTATAGCGACAGGGGGCAACTATGGCTACACCTTC. Translation: CASSIATGGNYGYTF.